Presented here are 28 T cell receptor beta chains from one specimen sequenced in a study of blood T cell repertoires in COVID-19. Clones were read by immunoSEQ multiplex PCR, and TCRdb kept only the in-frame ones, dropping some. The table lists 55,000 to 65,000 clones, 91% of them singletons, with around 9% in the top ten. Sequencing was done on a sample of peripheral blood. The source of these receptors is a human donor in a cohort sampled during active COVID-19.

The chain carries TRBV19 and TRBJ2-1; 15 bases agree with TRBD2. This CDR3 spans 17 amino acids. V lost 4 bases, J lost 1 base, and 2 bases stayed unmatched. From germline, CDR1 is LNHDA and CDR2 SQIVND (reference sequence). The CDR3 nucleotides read TGTGCCAGTAGTAACGGACTAGCGGGAGGGTCCTACAATGAGCAGTTCTTC. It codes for CASSNGLAGGSYNEQFF.

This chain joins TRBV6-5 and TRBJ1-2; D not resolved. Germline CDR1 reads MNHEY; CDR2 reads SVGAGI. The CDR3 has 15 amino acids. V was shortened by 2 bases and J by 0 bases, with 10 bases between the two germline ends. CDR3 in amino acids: CASSYGTATNYGYTF. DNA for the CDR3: TGTGCCAGCAGTTACGGTACAGCTACTAACTATGGCTACACCTTC.

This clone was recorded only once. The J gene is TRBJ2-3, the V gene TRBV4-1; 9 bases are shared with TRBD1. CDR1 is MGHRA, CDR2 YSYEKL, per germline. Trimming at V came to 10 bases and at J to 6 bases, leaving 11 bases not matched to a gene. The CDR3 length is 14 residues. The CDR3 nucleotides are TGCGCCACTTCCCCGGGACAGGGAGTGGATACGCAGTATTTT. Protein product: CATSPGQGVDTQYF.

The CDR3 protein is CAAGGLAGVTDTQYF. The CDR3 DNA follows: TGTGCGGCCGGGGGACTAGCGGGGGTCACAGATACGCAGTATTTT. The genes are TRBV2 and TRBJ2-3; TRBD2 agrees at 14 bases. Looked up from germline, CDR1 is SNHLY and CDR2 is FYNNEI. The CDR3 spans 15 residues. The full variable domain, rest sourced from reference TRBV2 and TRBJ2-3, is EPEVTQTPSHQVTQMGQEVILRCVPISNHLYFYWYRQILGQKVEFLVSFYNNEISEKSEIFDDQFSVERPDGSNFTLKIRSTKLEDSAMYFCAAGGLAGVTDTQYFGPGTRLTVL.

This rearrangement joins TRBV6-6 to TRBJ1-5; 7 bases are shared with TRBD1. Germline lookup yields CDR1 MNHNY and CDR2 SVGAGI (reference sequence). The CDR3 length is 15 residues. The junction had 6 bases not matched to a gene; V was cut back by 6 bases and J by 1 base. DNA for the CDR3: TGTGCCAGCAGCCCCACAGGGGCCAGCAATCAGCCCCAGCATTTT. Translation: CASSPTGASNQPQHF.

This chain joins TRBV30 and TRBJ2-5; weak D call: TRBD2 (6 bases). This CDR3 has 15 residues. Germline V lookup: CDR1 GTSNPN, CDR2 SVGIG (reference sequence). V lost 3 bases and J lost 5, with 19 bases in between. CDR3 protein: CAWSFPGGYGETQYF. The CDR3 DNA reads TGTGCCTGGAGCTTCCCCGGGGGTTACGGGGAGACCCAGTACTTC.

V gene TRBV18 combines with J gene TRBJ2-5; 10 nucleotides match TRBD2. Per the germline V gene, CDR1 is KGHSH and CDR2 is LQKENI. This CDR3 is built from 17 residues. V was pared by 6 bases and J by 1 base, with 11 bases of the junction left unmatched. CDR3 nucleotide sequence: TGTGCCAGCTCGCCCCGCCCGCGGACTAGCGGCCAAGAGACCCAGTACTTC. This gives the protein CASSPRPRTSGQETQYF.

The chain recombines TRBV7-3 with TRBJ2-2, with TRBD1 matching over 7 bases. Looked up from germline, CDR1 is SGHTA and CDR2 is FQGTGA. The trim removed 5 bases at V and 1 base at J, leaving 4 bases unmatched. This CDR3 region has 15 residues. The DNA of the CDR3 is TGTGCCAGCAGCACTCACAGGGGGAACACCGGGGAGCTGTTTTTT. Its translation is CASSTHRGNTGELFF.

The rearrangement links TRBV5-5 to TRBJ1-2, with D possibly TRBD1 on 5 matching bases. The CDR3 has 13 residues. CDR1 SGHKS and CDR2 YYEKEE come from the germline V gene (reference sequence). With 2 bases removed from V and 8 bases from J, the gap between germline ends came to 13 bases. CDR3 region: CASSFEQAGGYTF. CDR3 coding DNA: TGTGCCAGCAGCTTTGAACAGGCCGGGGGCTACACCTTC.

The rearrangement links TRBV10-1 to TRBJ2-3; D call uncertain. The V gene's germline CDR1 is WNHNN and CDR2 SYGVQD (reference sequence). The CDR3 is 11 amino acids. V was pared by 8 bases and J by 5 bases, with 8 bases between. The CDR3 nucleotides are TGCGCCAGCGGAACTAAAGATACGCAGTATTTT. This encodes CASGTKDTQYF.

CDR3 nucleotides: TGCGCCAGCAGCTTGGAACCGGGAGACCACGAGCAGTACTTC. Translated: CASSLEPGDHEQYF. The V gene is TRBV5-1, the J gene TRBJ2-7; tentative D call: TRBD2 (6 bases). Trimming removed 0 bases at V and 5 bases at J, with 12 bases between. Germline CDR1 SGHRS, CDR2 YFSETQ. The CDR3 is made up of 14 amino acids.

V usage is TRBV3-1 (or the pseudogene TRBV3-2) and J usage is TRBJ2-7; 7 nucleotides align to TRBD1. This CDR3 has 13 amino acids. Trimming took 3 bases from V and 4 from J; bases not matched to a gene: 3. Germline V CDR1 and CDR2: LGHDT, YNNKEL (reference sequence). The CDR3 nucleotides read TGTGCCAGCAGCCAGGGCAGGGGGTACGAGCAGTACTTC. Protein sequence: CASSQGRGYEQYF.

The CDR3 DNA reads TGTGCCAGCAGCTTATATGACAGGGGGATCTCCTACGAGCAGTACTTC. This encodes CASSLYDRGISYEQYF. This chain joins TRBV5-6 and TRBJ2-7; 9 nucleotides match TRBD1. The CDR3 extends over 16 amino acids. The trim removed 2 bases at V and 0 bases at J, leaving 6 bases unmatched. CDR1 and CDR2 from the germline V gene are SGHDT and YYEEEE.

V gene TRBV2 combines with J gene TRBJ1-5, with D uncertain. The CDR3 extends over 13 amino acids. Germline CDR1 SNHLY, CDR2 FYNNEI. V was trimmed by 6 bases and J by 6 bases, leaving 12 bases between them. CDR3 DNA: TGTGCCAGCAGCCTCAATACGGGTCAGCCCCAGCATTTT. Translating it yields CASSLNTGQPQHF. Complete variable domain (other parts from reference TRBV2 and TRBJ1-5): EPEVTQTPSHQVTQMGQEVILRCVPISNHLYFYWYRQILGQKVEFLVSFYNNEISEKSEIFDDQFSVERPDGSNFTLKIRSTKLEDSAMYFCASSLNTGQPQHFGDGTRLSIL.

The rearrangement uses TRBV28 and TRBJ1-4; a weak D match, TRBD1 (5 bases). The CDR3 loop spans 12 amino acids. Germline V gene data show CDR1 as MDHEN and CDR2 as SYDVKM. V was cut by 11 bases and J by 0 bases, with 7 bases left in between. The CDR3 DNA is TGTGCCGGGGGGGCAACTAATGAAAAACTGTTTTTT. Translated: CAGGATNEKLFF.

The CDR3 loop reads CASSPRGQGYNEQFF. CDR3 in DNA: TGTGCCAGCAGCCCCCGCGGACAGGGGTACAATGAGCAGTTCTTC. The gene calls are TRBV9 and TRBJ2-1; 9 bases map to TRBD1. The CDR3 runs to 15 residues. V lost 4 bases to trimming and J lost 4 bases; unmatched junction nucleotides: 6. CDR1 is SGDLS, CDR2 YYNGEE, per germline.

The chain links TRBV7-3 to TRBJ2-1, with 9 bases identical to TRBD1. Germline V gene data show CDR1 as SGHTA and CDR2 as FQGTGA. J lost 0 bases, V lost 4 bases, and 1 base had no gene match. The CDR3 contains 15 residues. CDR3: CASSWGQGSYNEQFF. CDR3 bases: TGTGCCAGCAGCTGGGGACAGGGCTCCTACAATGAGCAGTTCTTC. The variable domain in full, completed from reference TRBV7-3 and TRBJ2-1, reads GAGVSQTPSNKVTEKGKYVELRCDPISGHTALYWYRQSLGQGPEFLIYFQGTGAADDSGLPNDRFFAVRPEGSVSTLKIQRTERGDSAVYLCASSWGQGSYNEQFFGPGTRLTVL.

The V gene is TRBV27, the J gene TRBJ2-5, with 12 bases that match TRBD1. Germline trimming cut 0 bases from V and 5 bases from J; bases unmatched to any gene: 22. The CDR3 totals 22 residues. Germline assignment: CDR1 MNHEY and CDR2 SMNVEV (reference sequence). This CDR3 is CASSLSRDYGTGGSPLLETQYF. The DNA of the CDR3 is TGTGCCAGCAGTTTATCTCGGGACTATGGGACAGGGGGCTCCCCGCTGTTGGAGACCCAGTACTTC.

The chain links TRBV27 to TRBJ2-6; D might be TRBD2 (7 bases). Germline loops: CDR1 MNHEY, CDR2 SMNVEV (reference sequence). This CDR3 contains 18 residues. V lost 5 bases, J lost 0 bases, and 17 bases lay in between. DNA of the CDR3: TGTGCCAGCAGTCATTTGGGGGGGCGGTCCTCTGGGGCCAACGTCCTGACTTTC. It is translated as CASSHLGGRSSGANVLTF.

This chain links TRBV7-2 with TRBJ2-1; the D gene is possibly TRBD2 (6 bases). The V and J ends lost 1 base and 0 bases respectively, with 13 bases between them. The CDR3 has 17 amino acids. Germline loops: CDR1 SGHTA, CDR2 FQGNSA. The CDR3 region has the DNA TGTGCCAGCAGCTTAGGGAGGGGCCCCAGCTCCTACAATGAGCAGTTCTTC. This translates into CASSLGRGPSSYNEQFF.

The CDR3: CASSAGHFLTQPQHF. The CDR3 DNA sequence: TGTGCCAGCAGTGCGGGGCACTTTCTCACGCAGCCCCAGCATTTT. The chain employs TRBV27 and TRBJ1-5; maybe TRBD1 (5 bases). The V end lost 5 bases, the J end lost 7 bases, and 18 bases lay between the germline ends. In germline, CDR1 is MNHEY, CDR2 SMNVEV (reference sequence). The CDR3 consists of 15 residues.

The CDR3 sequence is CASSFTTGGNYGYTF. In DNA form, the CDR3 reads TGTGCCAGCAGCTTCACGACAGGGGGAAACTATGGCTACACCTTC. This chain connects TRBV7-3 to TRBJ1-2, with 9 positions matching TRBD1. This CDR3 comprises 15 residues. Germline V CDR1 and CDR2: SGHTA, FQGTGA. With 3 bases clipped from V and 2 bases from J, the junction kept 4 bases outside the gene matches.

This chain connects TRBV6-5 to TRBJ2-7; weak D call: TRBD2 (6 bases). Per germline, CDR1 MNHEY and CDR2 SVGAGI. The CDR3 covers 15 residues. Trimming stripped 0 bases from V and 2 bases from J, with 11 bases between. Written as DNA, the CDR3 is TGTGCCAGCAGTTACTCACGGGGGTCGACCTACGAGCAGTACTTC. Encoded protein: CASSYSRGSTYEQYF.

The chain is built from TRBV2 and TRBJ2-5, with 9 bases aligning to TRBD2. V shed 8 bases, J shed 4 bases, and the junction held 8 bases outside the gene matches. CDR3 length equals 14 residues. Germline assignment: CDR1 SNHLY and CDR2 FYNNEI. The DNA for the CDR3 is TGTGCCAGCTCGGGACTAGCTGGTCGAGAGACCCAGTACTTC. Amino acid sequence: CASSGLAGRETQYF.

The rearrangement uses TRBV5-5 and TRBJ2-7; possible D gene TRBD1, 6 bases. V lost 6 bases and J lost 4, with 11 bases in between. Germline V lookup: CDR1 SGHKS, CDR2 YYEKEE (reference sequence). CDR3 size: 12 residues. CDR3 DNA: TGTGCCAGCACCGTACAGGGTTACGAGCAGTACTTC. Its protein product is CASTVQGYEQYF.

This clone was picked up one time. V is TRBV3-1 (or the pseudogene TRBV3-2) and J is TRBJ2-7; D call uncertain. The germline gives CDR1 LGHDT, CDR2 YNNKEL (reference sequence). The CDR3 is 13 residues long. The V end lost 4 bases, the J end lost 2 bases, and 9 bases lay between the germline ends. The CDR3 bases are TGTGCCAGCAGCCTAACCACAGCCTACGAGCAGTACTTC. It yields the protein CASSLTTAYEQYF.

As DNA, the CDR3 is TGTGCCAGCAGCTTAGCGCTACGCGAGCAGTACTTC. This gives the protein CASSLALREQYF. The chain joins TRBV7-2 to TRBJ2-7; D remains unclear. CDR3 length: 12 amino acids. The V and J ends lost 0 bases and 6 bases respectively, with 6 bases between them. CDR1 is SGHTA, CDR2 FQGNSA, per germline.

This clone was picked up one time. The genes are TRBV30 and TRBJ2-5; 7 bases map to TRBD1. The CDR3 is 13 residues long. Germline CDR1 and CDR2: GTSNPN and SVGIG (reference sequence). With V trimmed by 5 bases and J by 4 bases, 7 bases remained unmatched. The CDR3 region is CAWVRGGRETQYF. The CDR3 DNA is TGTGCCTGGGTTCGAGGGGGCCGAGAGACCCAGTACTTC.